The rows below give T cell receptor beta chains drawn from one sample of a study of OX40 agonist ivuxolimab in advanced cancers. The method was immunoSEQ multiplex PCR; TCRdb's version includes in-frame clones alone and lacks a portion of them. This sample carries about 32,000 clones, about 83% of them seen once, and the ten largest clones take approximately 21%. Specimen: CD4+ or CD8+ T cells sorted from blood, collected in a trial of the OX40 agonist ivuxolimab. These receptors were taken from an adult with an advanced solid tumor such as melanoma, head and neck, liver or kidney cancer. CDR3s include the opening cysteine and the closing phenylalanine or tryptophan. D genes are given only for firm matches. Clone size, where shown, is once, few, many, or a class for clones that have expanded.

clone_size j_call d_call v_call cdr3_aa cdr3_nt
NA TRBJ2-5 TRBD2 TRBV5-4 CASHPSGGAEETQYF TGTGCCAGCCATCCTAGCGGGGGGGCCGAAGAGACCCAGTACTTC
few TRBJ2-1 NA TRBV19 CASSTRGKDWVIF TGTGCCAGTAGTACCCGGGGGAAAGACTGGGTGATCTTC
NA TRBJ2-3 TRBD1 TRBV13 CASSSRDRGADTQYF TGTGCCAGCAGCTCCCGGGACAGGGGCGCAGATACGCAGTATTTT
NA TRBJ1-3 NA TRBV6-6 CASSVSSSGNTIYF TGTGCCAGCAGTGTTTCTAGCTCTGGAAACACCATATATTTT
NA TRBJ2-1 TRBD2 TRBV29-1 CSVDPSREGTYNEQFF TGCAGCGTTGATCCCTCGCGGGAGGGAACCTACAATGAGCAGTTCTTC
NA TRBJ2-6 NA TRBV9 CASTGVLGANVLTF TGTGCCAGCACCGGGGTGTTGGGGGCCAACGTCCTGACTTTC
NA TRBJ2-6 NA TRBV2 CASQQGHSGANVLTF TGTGCCAGCCAACAGGGTCACTCTGGGGCCAACGTCCTGACTTTC
NA TRBJ1-1 NA TRBV28 CASGTDRLMNTEAFF TGTGCCAGCGGAACAGACAGACTAATGAACACTGAAGCTTTCTTT
NA TRBJ2-1 NA TRBV13 CATTPGEGAYNEQFF TGTGCCACAACCCCTGGGGAGGGGGCCTACAATGAGCAGTTCTTC
NA TRBJ2-5 NA TRBV5-4 CASSPAGVETQYF TGTGCCAGCAGCCCAGCGGGTGTTGAGACCCAGTACTTC
NA TRBJ1-1 NA TRBV7-8 CASSLRGQRYMNTEAFF TGTGCCAGCAGCTTACGCGGACAGCGATACATGAACACTGAAGCTTTCTTT
NA TRBJ2-5 NA TRBV28 CASSHERLTGLETQYF TGTGCCAGCAGTCATGAGAGACTGACAGGTTTAGAGACCCAGTACTTC
NA TRBJ2-5 NA TRBV4-2 CASRPEGGGGEETQYF TGTGCCAGCAGGCCGGAAGGGGGGGGAGGGGAAGAGACCCAGTACTTC
NA TRBJ2-2 TRBD2 TRBV4-1 CASSPGTTFTGELFF TGCGCCAGCAGCCCCGGGACTACATTTACCGGGGAGCTGTTTTTT
NA TRBJ1-1 TRBD1 TRBV28 CASTEGGQMNTEAFF TGTGCCAGCACCGAAGGGGGACAGATGAACACTGAAGCTTTCTTT
NA TRBJ1-1 NA TRBV7-2 CASSLERPGRTEAFF TGTGCCAGCAGCTTAGAACGTCCGGGGAGGACTGAAGCTTTCTTT
once TRBJ1-1 NA TRBV7-9 CASRGRQNTEAFF TGTGCCAGCAGGGGACGACAGAACACTGAAGCTTTCTTT
NA TRBJ2-7 NA TRBV2 CASSGLLATYEQYF TGTGCCAGCAGTGGTCTTCTAGCAACCTACGAGCAGTACTTC
once TRBJ2-3 TRBD1 TRBV7-3 CASSLSGTGDTQYF TGTGCCAGCAGCTTAAGCGGGACAGGGGATACGCAGTATTTT
NA TRBJ2-1 NA TRBV27 CASSQNGNEQFF TGTGCCAGCAGCCAGAACGGGAATGAGCAGTTCTTC
NA TRBJ2-7 TRBD2 TRBV6-5 CASSYSGLAGNEQYF TGTGCCAGCAGTTACTCGGGACTAGCGGGAAACGAGCAGTACTTC
few TRBJ2-7 TRBD2 TRBV28 CASGLTGGFYEQYF TGTGCCAGCGGACTTACGGGAGGGTTCTACGAGCAGTACTTC
few TRBJ1-3 NA TRBV27 CASSLGGGGNTIYF TGTGCCAGCAGCCTAGGGGGGGGCGGAAACACCATATATTTT
NA TRBJ1-6 NA TRBV25-1 CASSERTVYNSPLHF TGTGCCAGCAGTGAACGAACAGTTTATAATTCACCCCTCCACTTT
NA TRBJ2-3 NA TRBV27 CASSLWGQSTDTQYF TGTGCCAGCAGTTTATGGGGACAAAGCACAGATACGCAGTATTTT
NA TRBJ2-7 TRBD1 TRBV30 CAWQTGGIYEQYF TGTGCCTGGCAGACAGGGGGAATCTACGAGCAGTACTTC
NA TRBJ1-1 NA TRBV19 CASKLAGGAGMNTEAFF TGTGCCAGTAAACTGGCGGGGGGGGCGGGGATGAACACTGAAGCTTTCTTT
NA TRBJ1-2 NA TRBV30 CAWRRGGHGYTF TGTGCCTGGCGACGGGGGGGCCATGGCTACACCTTC
once TRBJ2-1 NA TRBV1 CTSSRVTSLSYNEQFF TGCACCAGCAGCCGAGTAACTAGTCTCTCCTACAATGAGCAGTTCTTC
NA TRBJ2-7 NA TRBV9 CTHDLVPTYEQYF TGTACTCATGATCTAGTACCTACCTACGAGCAGTACTTC
once TRBJ1-1 NA TRBV2 CASSEPRGSTEAFF TGTGCCAGCAGTGAACCTAGGGGGAGCACTGAAGCTTTCTTT